Below, one T cell receptor (beta chain) is given with its context. What it binds is unknown. Time point reported: persistent/refractory GD, antithyroid drugs over 5 years with positive TRAb. Isolated PBMC RNA provided the starting material for the TCR library. EDTA tubes received around 9 milliliters of drawn peripheral blood. CDR3 regions were amplified by Arm-PCR using iRepertoire HTBI primers to build TCR beta libraries. TCRdb analysed the multiplex PCR reads with MiXCR anew, one entry per CDR3 protein. The profile shows about 290,000 distinct CDR3 sequences, 22% of them singletons. The germline V and J ends were trimmed by 0 bases and 4 bases, with 7 bases remaining between them. The CDR3 covers 13 residues. Germline V gene sequence: CDR1 ENHRY, CDR2 SYGVKD. The data originate from a study of regulatory T cells in long-lasting Graves disease. Whole-study findings and limits: Repertoires from persistent disease leaned toward TRBV28, TRBJ1-2 and TRBJ2-5.

The J gene is TRBJ2-7, the V gene TRBV10-3, with D possibly TRBD1 on 6 matching bases. The sequences come from peripheral blood mononuclear cells (PBMCs), collected when the disease was refractory, from a patient treated with antithyroid drugs. The sequence was collected from a female donor with Graves disease. CDR3 sequence (DNA): TGTGCCATCAGTGAGTCCAGGGGATACGAGCAGTACTTC. Residues: CAISESRGYEQYF.